This TCR beta chain emerged from a study of regulatory T cells in long-lasting Graves disease. Arm-PCR with iRepertoire HTBI primers amplified the CDR3 regions for these TCR beta libraries. In TCRdb, the multiplex PCR reads were re-called with MiXCR into one record per CDR3 protein. The table has over 450,000 distinct CDR3 sequences, approximately 12% seen once. Time point: newly diagnosed GD, antithyroid drugs for less than 3 months. The TCR library was made from RNA that had been extracted from PBMCs in TRIzol. This clonotype was seen ten or more times. In germline, CDR1 is DFQATT, CDR2 SNEGSKA (reference sequence). This CDR3 has 15 amino acids. Trimming removed 2 bases at V and 1 base at J, with 13 bases between. This sample also appeared in a second study, on T cells in Graves' hyperthyroidism and ophthalmopathy.

The receptor comes from a woman under 40 with Graves disease. The specimen comprised peripheral blood mononuclear cells (PBMCs), sampled at new diagnosis, from a patient treated with antithyroid drugs. The chain links TRBV20-1 to TRBJ2-3, with unresolved D. CDR3 nucleotides: TGCAGTGCTAGACTACCAAAGGACGGCACAGATACGCAGTATTTT. Translated, it gives CSARLPKDGTDTQYF.